The sequence of this T cell receptor (beta chain) was determined in a study of blood T cell repertoires in COVID-19. TCRdb's table, derived via immunoSEQ multiplex PCR, lists solely in-frame clones and lacks some. The table lists 400,000 or so clones, roughly 88% of them singletons. This CDR3 contains 15 residues. Germline CDR1 is SQVTM and CDR2 is ANQGSEA. Trimming took 2 bases from V and 7 from J, leaving 18 bases between them. Assignment of participants to cohorts was predicated upon participant-reported clinical history. Recovered status in Cohort 3 required two negative PCRs, clearance, or symptom resolution.

The sample taken for sequencing was PBMCs or T cells enriched from blood (not recorded which). This chain uses TRBV29-1 with TRBJ1-3; D not certain. This receptor was taken from a man between 18 and 35 years old who had recovered from COVID-19. The CDR3 bases are TGCAGCGTTGAACCCATCGCCCTCTCGAGGAACACCATATATTTT. Translation gives CSVEPIALSRNTIYF.